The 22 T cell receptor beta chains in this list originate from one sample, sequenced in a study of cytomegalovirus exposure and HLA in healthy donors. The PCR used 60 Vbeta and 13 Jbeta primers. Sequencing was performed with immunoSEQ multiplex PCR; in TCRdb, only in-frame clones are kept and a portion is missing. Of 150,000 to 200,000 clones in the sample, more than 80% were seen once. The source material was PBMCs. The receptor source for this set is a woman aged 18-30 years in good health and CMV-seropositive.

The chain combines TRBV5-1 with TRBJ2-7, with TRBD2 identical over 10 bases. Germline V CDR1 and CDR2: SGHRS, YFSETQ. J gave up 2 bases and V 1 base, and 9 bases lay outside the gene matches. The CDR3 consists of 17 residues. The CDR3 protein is CASSLFSLAGDTYEQYF. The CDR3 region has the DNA TGCGCCAGCAGCTTGTTCTCGCTAGCGGGGGATACCTACGAGCAGTACTTC.

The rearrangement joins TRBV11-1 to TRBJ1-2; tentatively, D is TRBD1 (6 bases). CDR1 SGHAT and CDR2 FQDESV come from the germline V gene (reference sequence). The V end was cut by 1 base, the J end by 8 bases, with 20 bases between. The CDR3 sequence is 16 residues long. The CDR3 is CASSLDRVMSLDGYTF. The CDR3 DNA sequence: TGTGCCAGCAGCTTAGACAGGGTGATGTCTCTCGACGGCTACACCTTC.

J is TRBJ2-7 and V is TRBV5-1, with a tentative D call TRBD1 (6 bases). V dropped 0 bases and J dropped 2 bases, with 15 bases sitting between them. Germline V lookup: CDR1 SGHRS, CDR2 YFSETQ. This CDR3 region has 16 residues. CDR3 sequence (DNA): TGCGCCAGCAGCTTGGAATTTCAGGGGCCCACCTACGAGCAGTACTTC. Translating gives CASSLEFQGPTYEQYF.

The CDR3 sequence is CASRSGWGTDTQYF. The CDR3 coding sequence is TGTGCCAGCAGGAGCGGCTGGGGCACAGATACGCAGTATTTT. The chain has TRBV6-5 and TRBJ2-3; the D gene is possibly TRBD2 (5 bases). The ends were cut back, 6 bases at V and 1 base at J, with 11 bases in the middle. This CDR3 region has 14 residues. Germline CDR1 MNHEY, CDR2 SVGAGI.

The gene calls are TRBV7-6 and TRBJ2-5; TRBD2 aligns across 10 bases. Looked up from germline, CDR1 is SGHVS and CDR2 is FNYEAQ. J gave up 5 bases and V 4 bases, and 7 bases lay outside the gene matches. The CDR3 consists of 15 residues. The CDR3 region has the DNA TGTGCCAGCAGCTCTAGCGGGGGCGGTTGGGAGACCCAGTACTTC. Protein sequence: CASSSSGGGWETQYF.

The CDR3 bases are TGTGCCACCAGCAGTCGTTCCTACGAGCAGTACTTC. Its protein is CATSSRSYEQYF. The V and J genes are TRBV15 and TRBJ2-7, with no clear D. This CDR3 comprises 12 residues. Per the germline V gene, CDR1 is LNHNV and CDR2 is YYDKDF (reference sequence). The V and J ends lost 3 bases and 1 base respectively, with 4 bases between them. The full variable domain, in which reference TRBV15 and TRBJ2-7 provide the parts outside the CDR3, is DAMVIQNPRYQVTQFGKPVTLSCSQTLNHNVMYWYQQKSSQAPKLLFHYYDKDFNNEADTPDNFQSRRPNTSFCFLDIRSPGLGDTAMYLCATSSRSYEQYFGPGTRLTVT.

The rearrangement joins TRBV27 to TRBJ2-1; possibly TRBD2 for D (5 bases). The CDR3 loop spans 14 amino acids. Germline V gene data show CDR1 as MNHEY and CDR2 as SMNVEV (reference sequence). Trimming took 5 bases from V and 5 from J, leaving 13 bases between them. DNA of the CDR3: TGTGCCAGCAGTCCAGGAGGATCCCACAATGAGCAGTTCTTC. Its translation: CASSPGGSHNEQFF.

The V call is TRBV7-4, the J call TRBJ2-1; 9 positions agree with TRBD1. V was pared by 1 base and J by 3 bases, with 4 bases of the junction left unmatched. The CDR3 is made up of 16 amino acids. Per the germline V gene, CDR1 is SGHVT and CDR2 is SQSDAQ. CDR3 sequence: CASSLDGTGLYNEQFF. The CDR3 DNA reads TGTGCCAGCAGCTTAGATGGGACAGGGCTCTACAATGAGCAGTTCTTC.

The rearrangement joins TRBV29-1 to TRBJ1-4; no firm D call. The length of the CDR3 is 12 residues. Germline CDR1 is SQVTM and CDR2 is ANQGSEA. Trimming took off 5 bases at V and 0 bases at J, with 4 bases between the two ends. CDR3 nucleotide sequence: TGCAGCGTTACGGCAACTAATGAAAAACTGTTTTTT. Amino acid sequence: CSVTATNEKLFF.

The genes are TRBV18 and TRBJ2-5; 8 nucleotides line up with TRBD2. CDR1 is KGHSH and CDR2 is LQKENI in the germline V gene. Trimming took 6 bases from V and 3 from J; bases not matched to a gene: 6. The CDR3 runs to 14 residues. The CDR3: CASSPTSVKETQYF. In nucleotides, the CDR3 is TGTGCCAGCTCCCCGACTAGCGTAAAAGAGACCCAGTACTTC.

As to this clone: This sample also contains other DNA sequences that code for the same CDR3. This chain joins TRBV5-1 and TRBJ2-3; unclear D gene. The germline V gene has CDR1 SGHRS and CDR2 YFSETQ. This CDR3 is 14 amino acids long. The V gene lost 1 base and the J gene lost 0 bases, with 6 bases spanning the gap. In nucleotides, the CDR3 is TGCGCCAGCAGCTTGTTGCAGAGCACAGATACGCAGTATTTT. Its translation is CASSLLQSTDTQYF.

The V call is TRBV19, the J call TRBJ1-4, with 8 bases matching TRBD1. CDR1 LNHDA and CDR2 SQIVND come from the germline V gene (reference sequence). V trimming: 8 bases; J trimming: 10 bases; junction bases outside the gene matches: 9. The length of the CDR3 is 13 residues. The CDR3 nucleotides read TGTGCCAGTGGGGTGGACAGGGCCGCAAAACTGTTTTTT. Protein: CASGVDRAAKLFF.

This CDR3 is CATSLGQGFNEQYF. CDR3 nucleotides: TGTGCCACCAGCTTGGGACAGGGTTTTAACGAGCAGTACTTC. This sequence joins TRBV15 and TRBJ2-7, with TRBD1 identical over 9 bases. V shed 5 bases, J shed 5 bases, and the junction held 7 bases outside the gene matches. The CDR3 is 14 amino acids. Germline V gene data show CDR1 as LNHNV and CDR2 as YYDKDF (reference sequence).

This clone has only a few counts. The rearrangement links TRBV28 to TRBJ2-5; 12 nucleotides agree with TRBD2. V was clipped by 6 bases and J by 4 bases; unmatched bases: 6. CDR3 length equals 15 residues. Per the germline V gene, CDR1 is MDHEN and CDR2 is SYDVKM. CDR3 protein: CASRKTSGGLETQYF. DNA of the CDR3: TGTGCCAGCAGAAAGACTAGCGGGGGTTTAGAGACCCAGTACTTC.

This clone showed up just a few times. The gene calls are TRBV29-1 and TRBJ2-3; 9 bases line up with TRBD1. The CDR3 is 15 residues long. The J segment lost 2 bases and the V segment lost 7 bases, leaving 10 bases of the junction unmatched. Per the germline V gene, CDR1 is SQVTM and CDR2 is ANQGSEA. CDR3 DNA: TGCAGCGCCCCAGGTGGGACAGGGCCCACAGATACGCAGTATTTT. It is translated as CSAPGGTGPTDTQYF.

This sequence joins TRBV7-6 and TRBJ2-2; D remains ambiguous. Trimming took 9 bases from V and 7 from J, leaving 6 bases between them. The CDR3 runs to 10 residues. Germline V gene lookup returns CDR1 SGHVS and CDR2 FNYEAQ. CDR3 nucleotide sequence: TGTGCCAGGAGGAGCGGGGAGCTGTTTTTT. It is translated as CARRSGELFF.

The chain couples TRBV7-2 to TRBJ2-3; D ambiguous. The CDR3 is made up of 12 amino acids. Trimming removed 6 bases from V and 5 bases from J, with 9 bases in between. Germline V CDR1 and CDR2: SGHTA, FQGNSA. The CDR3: CASRLPGDTQYF. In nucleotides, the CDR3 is TGTGCCAGCAGACTACCCGGAGATACGCAGTATTTT.

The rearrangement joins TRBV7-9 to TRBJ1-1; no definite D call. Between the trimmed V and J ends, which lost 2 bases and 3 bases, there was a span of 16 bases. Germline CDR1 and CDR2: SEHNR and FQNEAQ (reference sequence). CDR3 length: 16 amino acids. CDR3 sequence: CASSLREGTTDTEAFF. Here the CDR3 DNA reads TGTGCCAGCAGCTTACGGGAGGGAACCACGGACACTGAAGCTTTCTTT.

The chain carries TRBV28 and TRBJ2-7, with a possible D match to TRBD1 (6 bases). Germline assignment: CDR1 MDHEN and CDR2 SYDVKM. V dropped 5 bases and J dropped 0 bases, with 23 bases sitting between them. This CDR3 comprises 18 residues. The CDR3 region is CASSPYTPDRRSSYEQYF. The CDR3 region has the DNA TGTGCCAGCAGTCCATATACCCCAGACAGGAGAAGCTCCTACGAGCAGTACTTC.

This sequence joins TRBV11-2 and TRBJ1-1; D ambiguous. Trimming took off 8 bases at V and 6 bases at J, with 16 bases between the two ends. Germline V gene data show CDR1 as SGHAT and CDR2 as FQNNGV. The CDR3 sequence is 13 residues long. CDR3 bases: TGTGCCAGCTCCAAAGCCGACTGGTCTGAAGCTTTCTTT. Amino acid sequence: CASSKADWSEAFF.

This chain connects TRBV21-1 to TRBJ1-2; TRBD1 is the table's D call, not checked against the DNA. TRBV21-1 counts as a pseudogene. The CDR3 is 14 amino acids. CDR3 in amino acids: CASRLRQFPYGYTF. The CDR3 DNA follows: TGTGCCAGCCGCCTCCGACAGTTCCCATATGGCTACACCTTC.

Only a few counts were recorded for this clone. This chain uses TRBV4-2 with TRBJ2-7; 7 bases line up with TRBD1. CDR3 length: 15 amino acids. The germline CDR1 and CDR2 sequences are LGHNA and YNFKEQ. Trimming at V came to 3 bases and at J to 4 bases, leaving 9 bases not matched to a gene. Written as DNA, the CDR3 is TGTGCCAGCAGCCAGGAAGGGACAGCCCCTTACGAGCAGTACTTC. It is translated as CASSQEGTAPYEQYF.